One and the same sample provided the 13 T cell receptor beta chains below, sequenced in a study of PD-L1 blockade in urothelial cancer. Repertoires were generated with immunoSEQ multiplex PCR, while TCRdb's copy carries only in-frame clones and drops some. The sample shows roughly 63,000 clones, about four fifths of them seen only once. Time point given: pretreatment peripheral blood. Sequencing was performed on PBMCs, taken around atezolizumab (anti-PD-L1) treatment. The source of these receptors is a man between 65 and 80 years old with urothelial cancer.

This chain connects TRBV7-6 to TRBJ2-5, with 10 bases matching TRBD2. Unmatched junction bases numbered 11, after V lost 5 bases and J lost 5 bases. Germline V gene sequence: CDR1 SGHVS, CDR2 FNYEAQ. CDR3 length: 16 amino acids. This CDR3 is CASSHPQRGGGETQYF. CDR3 nucleotides: TGTGCCAGCAGCCACCCTCAGCGGGGGGGCGGTGAGACCCAGTACTTC.

In its sample, this clone was seen once. The CDR3 region is CASSTMPGVQYF. The DNA for the CDR3 is TGTGCCAGTAGTACAATGCCAGGGGTTCAGTACTTC. The rearrangement links TRBV19 to TRBJ2-4; D may be TRBD1 (6 bases). This CDR3 contains 12 residues. From germline, CDR1 is LNHDA and CDR2 SQIVND (reference sequence). V lost 4 bases, J lost 11 bases, and 12 bases lay in between.

The CDR3, as DNA: TGTGCCAGCAGCGAACCACTAGCGGGGAGCACAGATACGCAGTATTTT. As protein: CASSEPLAGSTDTQYF. V gene TRBV9 combines with J gene TRBJ2-3; 10 bases map to TRBD2. After removal of 3 bases from V and 0 bases from J, the junction contained 4 bases not matched to a gene. The CDR3 is 16 amino acids. The germline CDR1 and CDR2 sequences are SGDLS and YYNGEE.

This chain joins TRBV6-1 and TRBJ1-4; D unresolved. CDR1 is MNHNS and CDR2 is SASEGT in the germline V gene. Between the trimmed V and J ends, which lost 3 bases and 7 bases, there was a span of 9 bases. The CDR3 contains 13 residues. CDR3 in DNA: TGTGCCAGCAGTGAGAGAATCGCTGAAAAACTGTTTTTT. Translating gives CASSERIAEKLFF.

This clone was counted between two and nine times. This chain links TRBV2 with TRBJ2-5, with D possibly TRBD2 on 6 matching bases. Germline V gene sequence: CDR1 SNHLY, CDR2 FYNNEI. CDR3 length: 11 residues. Trimming removed 9 bases from V and 4 bases from J, with 9 bases in between. CDR3 sequence (DNA): TGTGCCAGTACGGGGGTAGAGACCCAGTACTTC. Encoded protein: CASTGVETQYF.

This clone was found once. This chain uses TRBV18 with TRBJ2-1; TRBD2 aligns across 15 bases. The CDR3 extends over 16 amino acids. Germline V gene sequence: CDR1 KGHSH, CDR2 LQKENI. Trimming cost V 3 bases and J 9 bases; bases outside gene matches: 6. Written as DNA, the CDR3 is TGTGCCAGCTCACCCGCGGGACTAGCGGGAGGCACTGAGCAGTTCTTC. Amino acids: CASSPAGLAGGTEQFF. Filled out from reference TRBV18 and TRBJ2-1, the complete variable domain reads NAGVMQNPRHLVRRRGQEARLRCSPMKGHSHVYWYRQLPEEGLKFMVYLQKENIIDESGMPKERFSAEFPKEGPSILRIQQVVRGDSAAYFCASSPAGLAGGTEQFFGPGTRLTVL.

The rearrangement joins TRBV18 to TRBJ2-5, with D possibly TRBD2 on 5 matching bases. CDR3 length: 16 amino acids. The germline V and J ends were trimmed by 2 bases and 3 bases, with 16 bases remaining between them. Germline lookup yields CDR1 KGHSH and CDR2 LQKENI. The CDR3 here is CASSPLLVVGEETQYF. CDR3 DNA: TGTGCCAGCTCACCATTGCTGGTAGTCGGGGAAGAGACCCAGTACTTC.

In its sample, this clone was seen a few times. The chain links TRBV5-1 to TRBJ1-1; tentatively, D is TRBD1 (5 bases). This CDR3 spans 15 amino acids. The V gene's germline CDR1 is SGHRS and CDR2 YFSETQ. The ends were cut back, 0 bases at V and 1 base at J, with 10 bases in the middle. The CDR3 bases are TGCGCCAGCAGCTTGGACGGGGGTGGGAACACTGAAGCTTTCTTT. Translating gives CASSLDGGGNTEAFF.

The rearrangement uses TRBV5-1 and TRBJ2-3, with 8 positions matching TRBD1. The CDR3 covers 14 residues. Germline CDR1 and CDR2: SGHRS and YFSETQ. The J segment lost 7 bases and the V segment lost 5 bases, leaving 9 bases of the junction unmatched. CDR3 sequence (DNA): TGCGCCAGCAGTCCAGGACAGGGACAGAATACGCAGTATTTT. Protein product: CASSPGQGQNTQYF. The complete variable domain, with remaining parts taken from reference TRBV5-1 and TRBJ2-3, reads KAGVTQTPRYLIKTRGQQVTLSCSPISGHRSVSWYQQTPGQGLQFLFEYFSETQRNKGNFPGRFSGRQFSNSRSEMNVSTLELGDSALYLCASSPGQGQNTQYFGPGTRLTVL.

The rearrangement joins TRBV4-3 to TRBJ2-3; 14 bases match TRBD2. CDR3 size: 18 residues. J was trimmed by 2 bases and V by 4 bases; bases with no gene match: 8. Germline CDR1 is LGHNA and CDR2 is YSLEER. This CDR3 reads CASSLGLAGGSNTDTQYF. In nucleotides, the CDR3 is TGCGCCAGCAGCCTAGGACTAGCGGGAGGTTCTAACACAGATACGCAGTATTTT.

This clone has just one count. The chain links TRBV29-1 to TRBJ1-1, with 7 bases that match TRBD1. The V and J ends lost 6 bases and 1 base, in that order; junction bases with no gene match: 8. Germline V lookup: CDR1 SQVTM, CDR2 ANQGSEA. The CDR3 has 14 residues. In nucleotides, the CDR3 is TGCAGCGTCGTTAGGGGGCTTCCGAACACTGAAGCTTTCTTT. Its translation is CSVVRGLPNTEAFF. Variable domain in full (rest from reference TRBV29-1 and TRBJ1-1): SAVISQKPSRDICQRGTSLTIQCQVDSQVTMMFWYRQQPGQSLTLIATANQGSEATYESGFVIDKFPISRPNLTFSTLTVSNMSPEDSSIYLCSVVRGLPNTEAFFGQGTRLTVV.

The chain recombines TRBV18 with TRBJ1-1, with unresolved D. The ends were cut back, 3 bases at V and 6 bases at J, with 8 bases in the middle. This CDR3 has 12 amino acids. CDR1 KGHSH and CDR2 LQKENI come from the germline V gene. The CDR3 loop is CASSPSASEAFF. DNA for the CDR3: TGTGCCAGCTCACCTTCAGCGTCTGAAGCTTTCTTT.

The chain combines TRBV10-3 with TRBJ1-2, with 8 bases aligning to TRBD1. Germline V gives CDR1 ENHRY, CDR2 SYGVKD. After removal of 10 bases from V and 1 base from J, the junction contained 11 bases not matched to a gene. The CDR3 is made up of 15 amino acids. CDR3 coding DNA: TGTGCCACCTGGACAGGGAGAGGCTTTAACTATGGCTACACCTTC. The encoded protein is CATWTGRGFNYGYTF.